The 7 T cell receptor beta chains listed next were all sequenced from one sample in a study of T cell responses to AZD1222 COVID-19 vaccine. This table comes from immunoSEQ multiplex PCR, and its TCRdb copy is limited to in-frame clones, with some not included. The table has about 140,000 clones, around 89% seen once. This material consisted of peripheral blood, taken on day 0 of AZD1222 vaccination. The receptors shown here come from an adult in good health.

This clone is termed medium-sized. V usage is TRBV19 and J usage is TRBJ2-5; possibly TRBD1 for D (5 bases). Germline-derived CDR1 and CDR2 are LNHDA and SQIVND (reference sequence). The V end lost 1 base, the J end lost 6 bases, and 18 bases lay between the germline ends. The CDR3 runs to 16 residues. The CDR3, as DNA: TGTGCCAGTAGTATAGGCCAGGGAAGTAGGGATAAGACCCAGTACTTC. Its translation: CASSIGQGSRDKTQYF.

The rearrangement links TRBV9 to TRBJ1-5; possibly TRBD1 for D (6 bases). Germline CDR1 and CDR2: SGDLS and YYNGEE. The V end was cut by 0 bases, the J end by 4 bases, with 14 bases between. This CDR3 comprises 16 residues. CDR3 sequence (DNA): TGTGCCAGCAGCGTAGTGGGCAGGGGCAGGAATCAGCCCCAGCATTTT. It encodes CASSVVGRGRNQPQHF. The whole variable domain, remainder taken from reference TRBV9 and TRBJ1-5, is DSGVTQTPKHLITATGQRVTLRCSPRSGDLSVYWYQQSLDQGLQFLIQYYNGEERAKGNILERFSAQQFPDLHSELNLSSLELGDSALYFCASSVVGRGRNQPQHFGDGTRLSIL.

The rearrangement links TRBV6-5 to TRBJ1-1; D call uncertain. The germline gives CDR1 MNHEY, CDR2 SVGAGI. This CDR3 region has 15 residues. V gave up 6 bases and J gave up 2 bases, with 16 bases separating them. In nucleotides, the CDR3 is TGTGCCAGCAGACCCGACGGGGTCCCAAACACTGAAGCTTTCTTT. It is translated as CASRPDGVPNTEAFF.

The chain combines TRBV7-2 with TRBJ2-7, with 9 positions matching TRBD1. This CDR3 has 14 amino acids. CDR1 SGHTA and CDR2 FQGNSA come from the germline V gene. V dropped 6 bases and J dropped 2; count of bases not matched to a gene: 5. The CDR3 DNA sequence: TGTGCCAGCAGTCCCGGGACAGGGCCCTACGAGCAGTACTTC. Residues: CASSPGTGPYEQYF. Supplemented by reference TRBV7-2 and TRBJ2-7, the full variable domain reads GAGVSQSPSNKVTEKGKDVELRCDPISGHTALYWYRQSLGQGLEFLIYFQGNSAPDKSGLPSDRFSAERTGGSVSTLTIQRTQQEDSAVYLCASSPGTGPYEQYFGPGTRLTVT.

CDR3 amino acids: CAWNFVGQGDYTF. The CDR3 nucleotides read TGTGCCTGGAACTTTGTGGGACAGGGTGACTACACCTTC. The rearrangement links TRBV30 to TRBJ1-2; 9 bases line up with TRBD1. Unmatched junction bases numbered 10, after V lost 4 bases and J lost 10 bases. The CDR3 consists of 13 residues. The germline V gene encodes CDR1 GTSNPN and CDR2 SVGIG (reference sequence). Full variable domain (outside the CDR3, taken from reference TRBV30 and TRBJ1-2): SQTIHQWPATLVQPVGSPLSLECTVEGTSNPNLYWYRQAAGRGLQLLFYSVGIGQISSEVPQNLSASRPQDRQFILSSKKLLLSDSGFYLCAWNFVGQGDYTFGSGTRLTVV.

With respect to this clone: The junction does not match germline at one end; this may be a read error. The CDR3 loop is CASRLDGPGTLNTGELFF. Here the CDR3 DNA reads TGTGCCAGCAGATTAGACGGACCCGGGACACTGAACACCGGGGAGCTGTTTTTT. This chain links TRBV7-9 with TRBJ2-2; tentatively, D is TRBD1 (6 bases). The CDR3 totals 18 residues. From germline, CDR1 is SEHNR and CDR2 FQNEAQ (reference sequence).

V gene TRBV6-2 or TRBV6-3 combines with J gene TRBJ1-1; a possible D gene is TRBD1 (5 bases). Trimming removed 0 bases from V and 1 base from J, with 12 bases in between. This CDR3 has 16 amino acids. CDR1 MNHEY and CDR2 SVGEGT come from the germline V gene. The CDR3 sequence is CASSYSRRTTNTEAFF. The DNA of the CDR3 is TGTGCCAGCAGTTACTCGAGAAGGACAACGAACACTGAAGCTTTCTTT.